The sequence of this TCR beta chain was determined in a study of cytomegalovirus exposure and HLA in healthy donors. Study conclusions and caveats: The classifier was said to identify cytomegalovirus status with high specificity and sensitivity. Analysis was carried out at a later point, and it linked a missense DCLRE1C variant to TCR beta V- and J-gene trimming. As confirmed in vitro, three CMV-associated chains were specific for CMV antigens.

The PCR used 60 Vbeta and 13 Jbeta primers. Sequencing was performed with immunoSEQ multiplex PCR; in TCRdb, only in-frame clones are kept and a portion is missing. Its table records about 140,000 clones. As to this clone: Its cognate antigen is unknown.

Specimen: PBMCs. This receptor was obtained from a woman under 30 in good health and CMV-seronegative.

CDR3: CASSILAGGLYEQYF. The CDR3 DNA is TGTGCCAGTAGTATTCTAGCGGGAGGGCTCTACGAGCAGTACTTC. The chain couples TRBV19 to TRBJ2-7; 12 nucleotides align to TRBD2. Trimming took 3 bases from V and 3 from J; bases not matched to a gene: 3. Germline lookup yields CDR1 LNHDA and CDR2 SQIVND (reference sequence). CDR3 size: 15 residues. Drawing the rest from reference TRBV19 and TRBJ2-7, the complete variable domain is DGGITQSPKYLFRKEGQNVTLSCEQNLNHDAMYWYRQDPGQGLRLIYYSQIVNDFQKGDIAEGYSVSREKKESFPLTVTSAQKNPTAFYLCASSILAGGLYEQYFGPGTRLTVT.